The 17 T cell receptor beta chains in this list originate from one sample, sequenced in a study of control samples from healthy donors and cancer patients. Sequencing was performed with immunoSEQ multiplex PCR; in TCRdb, only in-frame clones are kept and a portion is missing. The sample has roughly 73,000 clones; over 75% are singletons. The source material was blood. The source of these receptors is a man between 45 and 60 years old in good health.

V usage is TRBV24-1 and J usage is TRBJ1-2; D not resolved. This CDR3 comprises 14 residues. CDR1 KGHDR and CDR2 SFDVKD come from the germline V gene. V was pared by 4 bases and J by 4 bases, with 12 bases between. Written as DNA, the CDR3 is TGTGCCACCAGTGACCACATCCGGGGCTATGGCTACACCTTC. Translated: CATSDHIRGYGYTF.

This clone appeared once. The gene calls are TRBV10-3 and TRBJ1-2; 7 positions match TRBD1. This CDR3 comprises 16 residues. The V segment lost 2 bases and the J segment 3 bases; nucleotides outside the gene matches: 9. Germline CDR1 and CDR2: ENHRY and SYGVKD. The CDR3 loop reads CAISERRQGVDYGYTF. CDR3 in DNA: TGTGCCATCAGTGAGAGGAGGCAGGGGGTTGACTATGGCTACACCTTC.

V gene TRBV29-1 combines with J gene TRBJ1-2; no clear D. Germline CDR1 SQVTM, CDR2 ANQGSEA. V gave up 3 bases and J gave up 6 bases, with 5 bases separating them. This CDR3 comprises 10 residues. CDR3 coding DNA: TGCAGCGTTGACGATGATGGCTACACCTTC. The encoded protein is CSVDDDGYTF.

In nucleotides, the CDR3 is TGTGCCAGCAGCTTATCCGACAGCCCTTTGAACACTGAAGCTTTCTTT. Translating it yields CASSLSDSPLNTEAFF. J is TRBJ1-1 and V is TRBV7-9; D possibly corresponds to TRBD1 (5 bases). With 2 bases removed from V and 0 bases from J, the gap between germline ends came to 13 bases. The germline gives CDR1 SEHNR, CDR2 FQNEAQ (reference sequence). This CDR3 has 16 residues. Variable domain in full (rest from reference TRBV7-9 and TRBJ1-1): DTGVSQNPRHKITKRGQNVTFRCDPISEHNRLYWYRQTLGQGPEFLTYFQNEAQLEKSRLLSDRFSAERPKGSFSTLEIQRTEQGDSAMYLCASSLSDSPLNTEAFFGQGTRLTVV.

V gene TRBV6-2 or TRBV6-3 combines with J gene TRBJ1-6; D is perhaps TRBD1 (6 bases). Germline values: CDR1 MNHEY, CDR2 SVGEGT. The CDR3 contains 14 residues. The germline V and J ends were trimmed by 5 bases and 7 bases, with 12 bases remaining between them. CDR3 residues: CASSHTQGNSPLHF. In DNA form, the CDR3 reads TGTGCCAGCAGTCACACCCAGGGGAATTCACCCCTCCACTTT.

V is TRBV4-2 and J is TRBJ2-3; 8 bases are a match to TRBD2. The CDR3 has 18 residues. The V gene's germline CDR1 is LGHNA and CDR2 YNFKEQ. The V segment lost 0 bases and the J segment 2 bases; nucleotides outside the gene matches: 10. CDR3 in amino acids: CASSQDTKRGGDTDTQYF. The CDR3 DNA reads TGTGCCAGCAGCCAAGATACAAAACGGGGGGGTGACACAGATACGCAGTATTTT.

The chain employs TRBV3-1 (or the pseudogene TRBV3-2) and TRBJ2-7; D is perhaps TRBD2 (5 bases). Germline assignment: CDR1 LGHDT and CDR2 YNNKEL (reference sequence). The CDR3 loop spans 13 amino acids. Trimming pared 4 bases from V and 6 bases from J, leaving 13 bases between. In nucleotides, the CDR3 is TGTGCCAGCAGCCTTCCGGGGATTGGCGAGCAGTACTTC. Protein sequence: CASSLPGIGEQYF.

This rearrangement joins TRBV7-8 to TRBJ1-1; 7 bases line up with TRBD1. The germline V gene encodes CDR1 SGHVS and CDR2 FQNEAQ. This CDR3 comprises 18 residues. V trimming: 5 bases; J trimming: 0 bases; junction bases outside the gene matches: 15. Here the CDR3 DNA reads TGTGCCAGCAGCCCAAGACAGGGAAGGAGAATTTTGAACACTGAAGCTTTCTTT. Translating it yields CASSPRQGRRILNTEAFF. The full variable domain, completed using reference TRBV7-8 and TRBJ1-1, is GAGVSQSPRYKVAKRGQDVALRCDPISGHVSLFWYQQALGQGPEFLTYFQNEAQLDKSGLPSDRFFAERPEGSVSTLKIQRTQQEDSAVYLCASSPRQGRRILNTEAFFGQGTRLTVV.

This clone appeared a few times. The rearrangement links TRBV30 to TRBJ1-1; D gene ambiguous. The CDR3 consists of 11 residues. Germline V gene data show CDR1 as GTSNPN and CDR2 as SVGIG (reference sequence). Trimming pared 2 bases from V and 3 bases from J, leaving 4 bases between. This CDR3 is CAWSSDTEAFF. For the CDR3, the DNA is TGTGCCTGGAGTTCCGACACTGAAGCTTTCTTT.

The chain couples TRBV4-1 to TRBJ2-4; 10 bases are shared with TRBD2. Germline V lookup: CDR1 MGHRA, CDR2 YSYEKL. The CDR3 totals 14 residues. The V segment lost 3 bases and the J segment 16 bases; nucleotides outside the gene matches: 12. This chain's CDR3 is CASSQGNPSGSPYF. The CDR3 nucleotides read TGCGCCAGCAGCCAGGGCAACCCTAGCGGGAGTCCATACTTC.

This sequence joins TRBV24-1 and TRBJ1-5; D is perhaps TRBD1 (5 bases). The CDR3 is 14 residues long. Trimming took off 9 bases at V and 6 bases at J, with 17 bases between the two ends. Germline CDR1 and CDR2: KGHDR and SFDVKD. CDR3 in amino acids: CATSRRGLGQPQHF. CDR3 DNA: TGTGCCACCTCCCGTCGGGGGTTAGGTCAGCCCCAGCATTTT.

The CDR3 DNA follows: TGCGCCAGCAGCCCCCGGGACAGTACTTACAATGAGCAGTTCTTC. Translation: CASSPRDSTYNEQFF. The V and J genes are TRBV5-1 and TRBJ2-1; 7 positions agree with TRBD1. The junction had 8 bases not matched to a gene; V was cut back by 4 bases and J by 4 bases. From germline, CDR1 is SGHRS and CDR2 YFSETQ. This CDR3 region has 15 residues.

The rearrangement links TRBV7-3 to TRBJ1-1; D possibly corresponds to TRBD1 (5 bases). The CDR3 has 13 residues. V gave up 5 bases and J gave up 5 bases, with 12 bases separating them. Per the germline V gene, CDR1 is SGHTA and CDR2 is FQGTGA. This CDR3 is CASSIQGWTEAFF. As DNA, the CDR3 is TGTGCCAGCAGCATCCAGGGTTGGACTGAAGCTTTCTTT.

V gene TRBV5-1 combines with J gene TRBJ2-2; D may be TRBD1 (5 bases). Germline V CDR1 and CDR2: SGHRS, YFSETQ. V lost 7 bases and J lost 1, with 8 bases in between. The CDR3 covers 13 residues. For the CDR3, the DNA is TGCGCCAGCCTGGGGCAGAACACCGGGGAGCTGTTTTTT. Amino acid sequence: CASLGQNTGELFF.

The V and J genes are TRBV7-8 and TRBJ2-7, with 8 bases matching TRBD2. The CDR3 consists of 15 residues. V lost 7 bases, J lost 7 bases, and 15 bases stayed unmatched. Germline-derived CDR1 and CDR2 are SGHVS and FQNEAQ. The CDR3 DNA reads as TGTGCCAGCATGATCACTAGCGGAGCTCGAAGTGAGCAGTACTTC. Translation gives CASMITSGARSEQYF.

This clone has only a few counts. V usage is TRBV11-3 and J usage is TRBJ2-7; no clear D gene. The V gene lost 0 bases and the J gene lost 7 bases, with 10 bases spanning the gap. CDR3 length: 13 amino acids. Per germline, CDR1 SGHNT and CDR2 YENEEA. The CDR3 sequence is CASSLDAAQEQYF. The CDR3 bases are TGTGCCAGCAGCTTAGACGCGGCCCAGGAGCAGTACTTC.

The J gene is TRBJ2-7, the V gene TRBV18; D is ambiguous. Deletions cut 2 bases from V and 5 bases from J, with 4 bases between. The germline V gene encodes CDR1 KGHSH and CDR2 LQKENI. The CDR3 extends over 11 amino acids. DNA for the CDR3: TGTGCCAGCTCACCAGGGGACGAGCAGTACTTC. Translated: CASSPGDEQYF.